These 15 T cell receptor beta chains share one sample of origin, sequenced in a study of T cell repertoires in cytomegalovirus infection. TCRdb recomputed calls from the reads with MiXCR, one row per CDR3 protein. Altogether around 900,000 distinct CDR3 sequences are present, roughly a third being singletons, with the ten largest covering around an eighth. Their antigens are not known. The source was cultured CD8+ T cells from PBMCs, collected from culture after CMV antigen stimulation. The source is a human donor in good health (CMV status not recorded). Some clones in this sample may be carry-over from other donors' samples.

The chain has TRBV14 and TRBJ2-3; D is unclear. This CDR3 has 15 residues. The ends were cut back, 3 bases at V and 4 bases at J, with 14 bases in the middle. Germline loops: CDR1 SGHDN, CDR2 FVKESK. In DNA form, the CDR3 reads TGTGCCAGCAGCCAGGCGCGCACTTACGCAGATACGCAGTATTTT. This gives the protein CASSQARTYADTQYF.

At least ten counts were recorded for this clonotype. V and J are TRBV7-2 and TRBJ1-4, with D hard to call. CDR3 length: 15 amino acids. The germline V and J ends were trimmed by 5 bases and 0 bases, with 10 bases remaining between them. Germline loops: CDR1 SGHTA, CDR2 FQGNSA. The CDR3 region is CASSINTATNEKLFF. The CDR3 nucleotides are TGTGCCAGCAGCATTAACACGGCAACTAATGAAAAACTGTTTTTT.

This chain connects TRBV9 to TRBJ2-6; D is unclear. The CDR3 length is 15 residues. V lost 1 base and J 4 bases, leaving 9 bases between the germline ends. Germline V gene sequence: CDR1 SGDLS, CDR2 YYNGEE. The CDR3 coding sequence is TGTGCCAGCAGCGTATCCCTCCAGGGGGCCAACGTCCTGACTTTC. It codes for CASSVSLQGANVLTF.

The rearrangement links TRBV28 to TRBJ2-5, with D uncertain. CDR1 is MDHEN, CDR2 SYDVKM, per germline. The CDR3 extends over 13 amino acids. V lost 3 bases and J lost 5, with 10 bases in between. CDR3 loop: CASSLSVHETQYF. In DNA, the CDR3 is TGTGCCAGCAGTTTGTCCGTACACGAGACCCAGTACTTC. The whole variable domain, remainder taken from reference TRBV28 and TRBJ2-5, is DVKVTQSSRYLVKRTGEKVFLECVQDMDHENMFWYRQDPGLGLRLIYFSYDVKMKEKGDIPEGYSVSREKKERFSLILESASTNQTSMYLCASSLSVHETQYFGPGTRLLVL.

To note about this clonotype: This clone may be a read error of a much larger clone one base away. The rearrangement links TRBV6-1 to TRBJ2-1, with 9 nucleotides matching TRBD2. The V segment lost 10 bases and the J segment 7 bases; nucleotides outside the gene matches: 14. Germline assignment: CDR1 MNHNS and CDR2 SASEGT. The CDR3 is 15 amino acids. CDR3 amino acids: CANRALSGGRNEQFF. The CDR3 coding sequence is TGTGCCAACAGGGCCCTCAGCGGGGGGCGAAATGAGCAGTTCTTC.

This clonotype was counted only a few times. The CDR3 sequence: CASTKTGNEQFF. The CDR3 DNA reads as TGTGCCAGCACTAAGACAGGGAATGAGCAGTTCTTC. The genes are TRBV7-6 and TRBJ2-1; 7 bases match TRBD1. The germline CDR1 and CDR2 sequences are SGHVS and FNYEAQ. Unmatched junction bases numbered 4, after V lost 7 bases and J lost 7 bases. The CDR3 sequence is 12 residues long.

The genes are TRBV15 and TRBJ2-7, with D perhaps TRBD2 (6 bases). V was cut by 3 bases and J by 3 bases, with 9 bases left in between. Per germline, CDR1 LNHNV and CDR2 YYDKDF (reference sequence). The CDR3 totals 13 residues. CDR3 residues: CATSRAGLYEQYF. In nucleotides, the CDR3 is TGTGCCACCAGCAGGGCGGGACTCTACGAGCAGTACTTC.

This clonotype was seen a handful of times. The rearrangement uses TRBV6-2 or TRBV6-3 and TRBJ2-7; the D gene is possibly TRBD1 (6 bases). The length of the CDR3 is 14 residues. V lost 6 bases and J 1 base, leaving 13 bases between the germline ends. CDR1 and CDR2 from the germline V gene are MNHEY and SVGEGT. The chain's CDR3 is CASSSPDRSYEQYV. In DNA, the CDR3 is TGTGCCAGCAGCAGTCCGGACAGATCCTACGAGCAGTACGTC.

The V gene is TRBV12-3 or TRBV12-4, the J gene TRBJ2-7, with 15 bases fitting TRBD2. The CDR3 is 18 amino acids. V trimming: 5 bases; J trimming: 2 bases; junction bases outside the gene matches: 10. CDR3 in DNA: TGTGCCAGCAGTGGGACTAGCGGGGGGCCTTCAATCACCTACGAGCAGTACTTC. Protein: CASSGTSGGPSITYEQYF.

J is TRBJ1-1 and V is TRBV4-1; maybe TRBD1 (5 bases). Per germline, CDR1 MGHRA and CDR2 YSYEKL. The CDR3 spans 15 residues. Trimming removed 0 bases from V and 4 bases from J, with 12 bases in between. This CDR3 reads CASSQDPGFGTEAFF. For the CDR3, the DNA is TGCGCCAGCAGCCAAGATCCAGGGTTCGGCACTGAAGCTTTCTTT.

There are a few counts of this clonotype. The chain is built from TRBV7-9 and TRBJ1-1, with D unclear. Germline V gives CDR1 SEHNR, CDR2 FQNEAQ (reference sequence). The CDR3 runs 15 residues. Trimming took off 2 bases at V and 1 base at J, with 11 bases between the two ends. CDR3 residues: CASSLNENGNTEAFF. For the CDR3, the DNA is TGTGCCAGCAGCTTAAATGAGAACGGGAACACTGAAGCTTTCTTT.

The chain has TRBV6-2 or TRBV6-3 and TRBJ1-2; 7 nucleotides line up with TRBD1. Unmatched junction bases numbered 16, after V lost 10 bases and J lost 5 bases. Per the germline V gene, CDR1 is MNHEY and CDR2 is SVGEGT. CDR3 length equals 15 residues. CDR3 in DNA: TGTGCCACCCTCGGACAGGTGAGATCTGAGTATGGCTACACCTTC. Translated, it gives CATLGQVRSEYGYTF.

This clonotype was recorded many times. CDR3 loop: CASSFRQGTANTGELFF. Here the CDR3 DNA reads TGTGCCAGCAGCTTCAGACAGGGCACGGCGAACACCGGGGAGCTGTTTTTT. The chain uses TRBV7-8 and TRBJ2-2; TRBD1 matches at 7 bases. After removal of 3 bases from V and 0 bases from J, the junction contained 7 bases not matched to a gene. Germline CDR1 and CDR2: SGHVS and FQNEAQ. The CDR3 loop spans 17 amino acids.

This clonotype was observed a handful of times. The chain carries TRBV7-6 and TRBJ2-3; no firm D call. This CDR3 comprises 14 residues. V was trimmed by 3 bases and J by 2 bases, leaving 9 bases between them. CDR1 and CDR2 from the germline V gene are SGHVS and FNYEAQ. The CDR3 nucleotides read TGTGCCAGCAGCTTTTCGGGTTTCACAGATACGCAGTATTTT. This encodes CASSFSGFTDTQYF.

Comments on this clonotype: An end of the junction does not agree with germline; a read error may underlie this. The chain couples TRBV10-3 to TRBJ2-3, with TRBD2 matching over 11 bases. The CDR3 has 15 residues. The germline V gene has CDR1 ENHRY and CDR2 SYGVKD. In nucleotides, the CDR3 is TGTACCATCAGTGAGACTAGCGGGGTTGCAGATACGCAGTATTTT. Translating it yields CTISETSGVADTQYF.